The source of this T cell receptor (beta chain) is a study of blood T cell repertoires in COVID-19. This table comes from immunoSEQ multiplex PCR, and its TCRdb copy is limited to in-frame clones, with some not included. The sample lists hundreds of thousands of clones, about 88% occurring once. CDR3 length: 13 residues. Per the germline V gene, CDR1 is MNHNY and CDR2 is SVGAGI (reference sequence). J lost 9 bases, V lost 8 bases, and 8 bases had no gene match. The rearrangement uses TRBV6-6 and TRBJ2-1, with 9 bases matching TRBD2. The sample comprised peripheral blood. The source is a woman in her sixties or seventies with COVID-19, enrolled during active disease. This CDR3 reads CASSAGGPAEQFF. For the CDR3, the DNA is TGTGCCAGCTCGGCGGGGGGGCCGGCTGAGCAGTTCTTC.